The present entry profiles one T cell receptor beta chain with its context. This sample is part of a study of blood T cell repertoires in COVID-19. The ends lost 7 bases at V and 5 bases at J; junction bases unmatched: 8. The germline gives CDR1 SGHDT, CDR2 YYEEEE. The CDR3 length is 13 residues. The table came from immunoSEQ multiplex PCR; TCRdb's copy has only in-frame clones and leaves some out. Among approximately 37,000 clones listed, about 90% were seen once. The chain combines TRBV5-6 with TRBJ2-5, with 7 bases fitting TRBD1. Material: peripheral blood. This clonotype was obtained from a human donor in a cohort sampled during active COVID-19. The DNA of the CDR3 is TGTGCCAGCTCAGAGGGGGCTGGGGAGACCCAGTACTTC. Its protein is CASSEGAGETQYF.